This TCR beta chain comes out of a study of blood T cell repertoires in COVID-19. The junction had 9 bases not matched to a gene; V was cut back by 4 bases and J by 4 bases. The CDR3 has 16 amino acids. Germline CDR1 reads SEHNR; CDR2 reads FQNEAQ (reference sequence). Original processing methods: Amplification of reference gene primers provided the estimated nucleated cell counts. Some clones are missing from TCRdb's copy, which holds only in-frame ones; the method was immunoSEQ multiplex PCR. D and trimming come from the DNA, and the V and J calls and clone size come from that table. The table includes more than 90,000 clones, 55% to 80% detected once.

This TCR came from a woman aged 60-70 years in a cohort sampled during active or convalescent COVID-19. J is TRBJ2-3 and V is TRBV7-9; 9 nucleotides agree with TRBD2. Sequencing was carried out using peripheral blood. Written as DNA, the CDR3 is TGTGCCAGCAGCTCGACGGGACTAGCAGTGGCAGATACGCAGTATTTT. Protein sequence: CASSSTGLAVADTQYF. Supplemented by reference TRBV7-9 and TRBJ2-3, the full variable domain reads DTGVSQNPRHKITKRGQNVTFRCDPISEHNRLYWYRQTLGQGPEFLTYFQNEAQLEKSRLLSDRFSAERPKGSFSTLEIQRTEQGDSAMYLCASSSTGLAVADTQYFGPGTRLTVL.